These 11 T cell receptor beta chains were all obtained from the same sample, sequenced in a study of T cells in narcolepsy. The data were produced by immunoSEQ multiplex PCR, yet TCRdb's version contains in-frame clones alone and is incomplete. This sample yields over 25,000 clones, of which roughly nine tenths are seen a single time; 1.1% belongs to the top ten. The specimen was CD45RA- memory CD4+ T cells from PBMCs. The origin of the receptors is a human donor with narcolepsy.

V gene TRBV10-3 combines with J gene TRBJ1-1; D call uncertain. The CDR3 has 13 residues. Germline CDR1 reads ENHRY; CDR2 reads SYGVKD. The V end lost 7 bases, the J end lost 0 bases, and 9 bases lay between the germline ends. The CDR3 loop is CAIKAKLNTEAFF. The CDR3 nucleotides read TGTGCCATCAAGGCCAAACTGAACACTGAAGCTTTCTTT.

J is TRBJ2-2 and V is TRBV7-2; 9 nucleotides align to TRBD2. V lost 7 bases to trimming and J lost 4 bases; unmatched junction nucleotides: 10. Germline V gene sequence: CDR1 SGHTA, CDR2 FQGNSA. This CDR3 is built from 16 residues. CDR3 bases: TGTGCCAGCACCTCGACGGGACTAGCTGTCACCGGGGAGCTGTTTTTT. Translation: CASTSTGLAVTGELFF.

The chain is built from TRBV5-6 and TRBJ1-1, with D tentatively TRBD1 (6 bases). The V end was cut by 2 bases, the J end by 4 bases, with 12 bases between. The CDR3 totals 14 residues. Germline assignment: CDR1 SGHDT and CDR2 YYEEEE. The DNA of the CDR3 is TGTGCCAGCAGCTTCCCCGAGGGGGGCACTGAAGCTTTCTTT. Residues: CASSFPEGGTEAFF.

The rearrangement links TRBV11-2 to TRBJ1-2, with D perhaps matching TRBD1 (5 bases). This CDR3 is 12 amino acids long. Per germline, CDR1 SGHAT and CDR2 FQNNGV. The V end lost 6 bases, the J end lost 4 bases, and 9 bases lay between the germline ends. CDR3 coding DNA: TGTGCCAGCAGTTCAGGGAGCTATGGCTACACCTTC. It yields the protein CASSSGSYGYTF.

This clone was seen only once. This chain's CDR3 is CASSYKGVQETQYF. The CDR3 DNA reads as TGTGCCAGCTCATATAAGGGAGTTCAAGAGACCCAGTACTTC. The genes are TRBV18 and TRBJ2-5, with D perhaps matching TRBD2 (5 bases). V was trimmed by 5 bases and J by 2 bases, leaving 12 bases between them. The CDR3 is 14 residues long. Germline loops: CDR1 KGHSH, CDR2 LQKENI.

The J gene is TRBJ2-7, the V gene TRBV11-2; 10 bases align to TRBD2. V lost 5 bases, J lost 5 bases, and 6 bases stayed unmatched. The CDR3 is 14 residues long. From germline, CDR1 is SGHAT and CDR2 FQNNGV. CDR3 sequence: CASSRAGGQHEQYV. The CDR3 coding sequence is TGTGCCAGCAGCCGAGCGGGGGGGCAACACGAGCAGTACGTC.

The chain recombines TRBV25-1 with TRBJ1-5; 10 positions agree with TRBD1. The CDR3 contains 15 residues. The V segment lost 3 bases and the J segment 2 bases; nucleotides outside the gene matches: 1. CDR1 MGHDK and CDR2 SYGVNS come from the germline V gene. The CDR3 sequence: CASSEGQGRNQPQHF. The CDR3 DNA reads TGTGCCAGCAGTGAGGGACAGGGGCGCAATCAGCCCCAGCATTTT.

This chain uses TRBV19 with TRBJ1-1, with a tentative D call TRBD1 (6 bases). Germline CDR1 and CDR2: LNHDA and SQIVND (reference sequence). There are 13 residues in the CDR3. The germline V and J ends were trimmed by 3 bases and 3 bases, with 8 bases remaining between them. CDR3 region: CASSMKGDTEAFF. In nucleotides, the CDR3 is TGTGCCAGTAGTATGAAGGGGGACACTGAAGCTTTCTTT.

The rearrangement uses TRBV7-2 and TRBJ2-4; maybe TRBD2 (5 bases). This CDR3 has 14 residues. The germline CDR1 and CDR2 sequences are SGHTA and FQGNSA. The V end lost 8 bases, the J end lost 10 bases, and 21 bases lay between the germline ends. The CDR3 region is CASLAPGLGKIQYF. CDR3 DNA: TGTGCCAGCCTTGCCCCGGGGTTAGGGAAGATTCAGTACTTC.

The chain employs TRBV2 and TRBJ1-2; 8 bases map to TRBD1. Germline trimming cut 6 bases from V and 1 base from J; bases unmatched to any gene: 4. The germline V gene encodes CDR1 SNHLY and CDR2 FYNNEI. The CDR3 length is 14 residues. The chain's CDR3 is CASSGQGSNYGYTF. In nucleotides, the CDR3 is TGTGCCAGCAGCGGACAGGGAAGTAACTATGGCTACACCTTC.

This clone turned up a few times. J is TRBJ1-2 and V is TRBV19, with a possible D match to TRBD1 (5 bases). Trimming stripped 9 bases from V and 2 bases from J, with 13 bases between. The CDR3 is 13 residues long. CDR1 is LNHDA and CDR2 is SQIVND in the germline V gene (reference sequence). This chain's CDR3 is CASSRTRNYGYTF. The CDR3 bases are TGTGCCAGCAGCCGGACAAGAAACTATGGCTACACCTTC. The full variable domain, its missing parts supplied by reference TRBV19 and TRBJ1-2, is DGGITQSPKYLFRKEGQNVTLSCEQNLNHDAMYWYRQDPGQGLRLIYYSQIVNDFQKGDIAEGYSVSREKKESFPLTVTSAQKNPTAFYLCASSRTRNYGYTFGSGTRLTVV.